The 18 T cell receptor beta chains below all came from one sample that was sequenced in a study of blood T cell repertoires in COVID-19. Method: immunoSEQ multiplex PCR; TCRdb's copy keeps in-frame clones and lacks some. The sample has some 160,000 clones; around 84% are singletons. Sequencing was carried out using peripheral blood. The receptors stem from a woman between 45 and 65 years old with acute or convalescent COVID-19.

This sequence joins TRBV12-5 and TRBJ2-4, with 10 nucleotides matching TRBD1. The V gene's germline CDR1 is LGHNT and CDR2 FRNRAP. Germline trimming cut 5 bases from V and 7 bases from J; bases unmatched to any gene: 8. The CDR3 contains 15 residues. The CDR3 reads CASGPRTGGWNIQYF. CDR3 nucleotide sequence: TGTGCTAGTGGTCCAAGGACAGGGGGATGGAACATTCAGTACTTC.

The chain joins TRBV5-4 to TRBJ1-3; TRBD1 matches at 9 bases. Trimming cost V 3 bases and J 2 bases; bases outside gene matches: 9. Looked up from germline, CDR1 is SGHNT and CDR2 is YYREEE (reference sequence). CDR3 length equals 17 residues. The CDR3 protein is CASSSPGQGGAGNTIYF. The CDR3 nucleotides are TGTGCCAGCAGCTCCCCGGGACAGGGAGGAGCTGGAAACACCATATATTTT.

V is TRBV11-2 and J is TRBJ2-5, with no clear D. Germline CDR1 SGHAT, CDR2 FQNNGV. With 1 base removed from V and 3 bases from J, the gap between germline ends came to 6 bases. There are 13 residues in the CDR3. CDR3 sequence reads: CASSLGAEETQYF. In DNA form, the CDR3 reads TGTGCCAGCAGCTTAGGCGCCGAAGAGACCCAGTACTTC. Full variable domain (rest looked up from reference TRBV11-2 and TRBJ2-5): EAGVAQSPRYKIIEKRQSVAFWCNPISGHATLYWYQQILGQGPKLLIQFQNNGVVDDSQLPKDRFSAERLKGVDSTLKIQPAKLEDSAVYLCASSLGAEETQYFGPGTRLLVL.

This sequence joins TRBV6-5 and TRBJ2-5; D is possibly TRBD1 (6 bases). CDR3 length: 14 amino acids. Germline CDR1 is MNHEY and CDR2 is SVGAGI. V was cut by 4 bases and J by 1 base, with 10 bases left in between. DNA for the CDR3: TGTGCCAGCAGTTCCAGGGGAACCCAAGAGACCCAGTACTTC. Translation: CASSSRGTQETQYF.

CDR3: CASSIGQDWLSYNEQFF. CDR3 DNA: TGTGCCAGTAGTATCGGACAGGATTGGTTGTCCTACAATGAGCAGTTCTTC. The chain couples TRBV19 to TRBJ2-1; 7 nucleotides line up with TRBD1. The V gene's germline CDR1 is LNHDA and CDR2 SQIVND (reference sequence). V gave up 3 bases and J gave up 1 base; unmatched junction bases: 9. The CDR3 extends over 17 amino acids.

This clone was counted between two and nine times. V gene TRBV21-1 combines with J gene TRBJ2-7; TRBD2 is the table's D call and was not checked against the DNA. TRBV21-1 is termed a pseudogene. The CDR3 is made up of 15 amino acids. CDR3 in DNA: TGTGCCAGCAGCAAAGGGGGCGGTGGACTAGGCGAGCAGTACTTC. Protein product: CASSKGGGGLGEQYF.

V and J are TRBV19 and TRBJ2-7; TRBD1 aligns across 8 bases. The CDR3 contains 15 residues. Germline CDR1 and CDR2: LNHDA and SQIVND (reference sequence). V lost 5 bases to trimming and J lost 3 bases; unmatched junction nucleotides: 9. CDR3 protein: CASSPARDRLYEQYF. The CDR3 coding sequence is TGTGCCAGTAGTCCGGCCCGGGACAGGCTCTACGAGCAGTACTTC. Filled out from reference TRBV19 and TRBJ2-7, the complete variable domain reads DGGITQSPKYLFRKEGQNVTLSCEQNLNHDAMYWYRQDPGQGLRLIYYSQIVNDFQKGDIAEGYSVSREKKESFPLTVTSAQKNPTAFYLCASSPARDRLYEQYFGPGTRLTVT.

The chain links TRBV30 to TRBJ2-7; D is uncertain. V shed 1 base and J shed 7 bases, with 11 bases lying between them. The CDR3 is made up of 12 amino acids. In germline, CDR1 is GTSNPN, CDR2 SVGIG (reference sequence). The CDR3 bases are TGTGCCTGGAGTGGCACCCCGAGGGAGCAGTACTTC. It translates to CAWSGTPREQYF.

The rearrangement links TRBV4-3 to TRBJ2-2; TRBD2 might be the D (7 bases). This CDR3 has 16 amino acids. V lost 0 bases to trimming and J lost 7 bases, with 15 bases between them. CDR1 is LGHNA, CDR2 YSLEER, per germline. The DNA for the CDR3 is TGCGCCAGCAGCCAAGAGGGAAGGGGGGGCTTCGGGGAGCTGTTTTTT. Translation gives CASSQEGRGGFGELFF.

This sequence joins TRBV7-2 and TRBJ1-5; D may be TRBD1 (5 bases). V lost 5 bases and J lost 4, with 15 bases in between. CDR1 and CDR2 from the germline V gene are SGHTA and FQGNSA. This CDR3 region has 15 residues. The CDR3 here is CASSNPREGNQPQHF. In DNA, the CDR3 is TGTGCCAGCAGCAATCCCAGGGAAGGAAATCAGCCCCAGCATTTT. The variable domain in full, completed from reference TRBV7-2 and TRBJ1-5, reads GAGVSQSPSNKVTEKGKDVELRCDPISGHTALYWYRQSLGQGLEFLIYFQGNSAPDKSGLPSDRFSAERTGGSVSTLTIQRTQQEDSAVYLCASSNPREGNQPQHFGDGTRLSIL.

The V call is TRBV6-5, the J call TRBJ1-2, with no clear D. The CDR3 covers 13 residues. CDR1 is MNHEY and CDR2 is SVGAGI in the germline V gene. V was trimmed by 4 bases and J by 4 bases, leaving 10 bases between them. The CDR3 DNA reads TGTGCCAGCAGTTCCCAGGAAATCTATGGCTACACCTTC. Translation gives CASSSQEIYGYTF.

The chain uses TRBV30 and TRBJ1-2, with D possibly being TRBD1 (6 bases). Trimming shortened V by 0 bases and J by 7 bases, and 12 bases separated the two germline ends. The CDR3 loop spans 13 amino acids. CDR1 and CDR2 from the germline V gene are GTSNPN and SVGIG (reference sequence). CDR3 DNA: TGTGCCTGGAGTGTACTTGGGGGCGTTGGCTACACCTTC. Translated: CAWSVLGGVGYTF.

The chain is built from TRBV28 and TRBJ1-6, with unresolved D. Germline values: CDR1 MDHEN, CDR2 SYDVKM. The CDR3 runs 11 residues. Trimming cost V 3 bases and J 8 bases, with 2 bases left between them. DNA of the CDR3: TGTGCCAGCAGTTTCGATTCACCCCTCCACTTT. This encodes CASSFDSPLHF.

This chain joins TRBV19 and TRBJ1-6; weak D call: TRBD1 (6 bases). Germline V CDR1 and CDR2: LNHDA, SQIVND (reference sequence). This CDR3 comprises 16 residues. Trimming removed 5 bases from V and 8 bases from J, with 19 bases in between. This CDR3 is CASSPRTASGDSPLHF. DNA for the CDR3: TGTGCCAGTAGTCCTCGGACGGCCTCAGGGGATTCACCCCTCCACTTT.

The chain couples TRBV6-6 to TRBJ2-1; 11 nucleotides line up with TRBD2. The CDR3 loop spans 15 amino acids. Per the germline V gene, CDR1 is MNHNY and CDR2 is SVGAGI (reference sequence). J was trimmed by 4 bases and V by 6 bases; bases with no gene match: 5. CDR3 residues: CASSAGTSGYNEQFF. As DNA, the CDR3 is TGTGCCAGCAGCGCCGGGACTAGCGGATACAATGAGCAGTTCTTC.

CDR3 region: CAWNEGSYNSPLHF. CDR3 sequence (DNA): TGTGCCTGGAATGAGGGTTCCTATAATTCACCCCTCCACTTT. This chain links TRBV30 with TRBJ1-6; no definite D call. Trimming took off 4 bases at V and 1 base at J, with 8 bases between the two ends. The CDR3 has 14 residues. Germline V gives CDR1 GTSNPN, CDR2 SVGIG (reference sequence).

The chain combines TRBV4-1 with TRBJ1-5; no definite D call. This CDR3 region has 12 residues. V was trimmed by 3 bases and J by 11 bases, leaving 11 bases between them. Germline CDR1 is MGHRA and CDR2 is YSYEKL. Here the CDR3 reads CASSQDCPTQHF. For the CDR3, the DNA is TGCGCCAGCAGCCAGGACTGTCCGACCCAGCATTTT.

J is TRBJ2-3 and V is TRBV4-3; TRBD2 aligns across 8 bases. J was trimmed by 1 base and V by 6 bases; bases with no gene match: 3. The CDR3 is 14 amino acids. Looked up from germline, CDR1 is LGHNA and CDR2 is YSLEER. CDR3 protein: CASSDGGGTDTQYF. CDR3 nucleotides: TGCGCCAGCAGTGACGGGGGGGGCACAGATACGCAGTATTTT.